This TCR beta chain stems from a study of T cell responses to AZD1222 COVID-19 vaccine. Profiled with immunoSEQ multiplex PCR; TCRdb holds only in-frame clones, not every one. The sample consists of 91,000 or so clones, roughly 92% of them appearing once. With respect to this clone: Its matching antigen is unknown.

This CDR3 has 12 amino acids. The germline CDR1 and CDR2 sequences are GTSNPN and SVGIG (reference sequence). Between the trimmed V and J ends, which lost 4 bases and 3 bases, there was a span of 9 bases. Study-wide results and limits: Clonal diversity was possibly underestimated, and white British individuals and females predominated among donors. Nearly half of spike-specific TCRs reportedly target variant regions that are unmutated in the B.1.351 and B.1.1.7 variants. Vaccine-related CD4 TCRs covered spike, predominating at 160-218 and 743-854.

The J gene is TRBJ1-2, the V gene TRBV30; D unresolved. This sample comprised peripheral blood, obtained 28 days after the second AZD1222 dose. This sequence was found in an adult who received the AZD1222 COVID-19 vaccine. CDR3 loop: CAWNGGDYGYTF. Here the CDR3 DNA reads TGTGCCTGGAATGGCGGGGACTATGGCTACACCTTC.